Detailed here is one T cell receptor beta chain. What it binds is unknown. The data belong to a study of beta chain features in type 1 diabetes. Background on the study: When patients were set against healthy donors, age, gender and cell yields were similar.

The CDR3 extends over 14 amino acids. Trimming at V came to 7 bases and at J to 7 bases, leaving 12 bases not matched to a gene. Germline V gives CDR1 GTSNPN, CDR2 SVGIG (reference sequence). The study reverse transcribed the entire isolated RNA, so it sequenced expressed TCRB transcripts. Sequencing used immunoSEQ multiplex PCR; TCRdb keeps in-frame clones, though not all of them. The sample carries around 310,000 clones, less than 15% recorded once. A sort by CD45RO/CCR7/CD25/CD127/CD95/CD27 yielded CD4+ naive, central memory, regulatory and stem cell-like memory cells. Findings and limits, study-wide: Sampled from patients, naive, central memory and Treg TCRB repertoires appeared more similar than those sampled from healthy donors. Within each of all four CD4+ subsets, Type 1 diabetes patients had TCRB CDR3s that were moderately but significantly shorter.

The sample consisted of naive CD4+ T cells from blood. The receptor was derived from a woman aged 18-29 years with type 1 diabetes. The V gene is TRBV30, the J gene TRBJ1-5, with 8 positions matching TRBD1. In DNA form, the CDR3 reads TGTGCCTATACGCGGACAGGGACAAACCAGCCCCAGCATTTT. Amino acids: CAYTRTGTNQPQHF.